This T cell receptor beta chain was observed in a study of blood T cell repertoires in COVID-19. The wider study: COVID-19 samples collected from the United States, Italy and Spain covered acute and convalescent phases. T cells, B-cell-depleted T cells, or PBMCs supplied cDNA or gDNA.

The count of this clone is one. Patients at the Seattle site were enrolled during active infection and followed longitudinally. V lost 5 bases, J lost 8 bases, and 15 bases stayed unmatched. Germline V gene lookup returns CDR1 LNHNV and CDR2 YYDKDF (reference sequence). The CDR3 is made up of 16 amino acids. Original handling: The assay estimated nucleated cells by amplifying reference gene primers. Sequencing used immunoSEQ multiplex PCR; TCRdb keeps in-frame clones, though not all of them. D and trimming come from the DNA, and the V and J calls and clone size come from that table. The sample includes 150,000 to 180,000 clones, 70% to 90% of them seen just once.

This receptor was obtained from a man in his 60s with COVID-19, enrolled during active disease. The sample comprised peripheral blood. V usage is TRBV15 and J usage is TRBJ2-3; 8 positions match TRBD2. The CDR3 region is CATSGGLAQDFATQYF. The DNA for the CDR3 is TGTGCCACCAGCGGCGGACTAGCACAGGATTTTGCTACGCAGTATTTT.